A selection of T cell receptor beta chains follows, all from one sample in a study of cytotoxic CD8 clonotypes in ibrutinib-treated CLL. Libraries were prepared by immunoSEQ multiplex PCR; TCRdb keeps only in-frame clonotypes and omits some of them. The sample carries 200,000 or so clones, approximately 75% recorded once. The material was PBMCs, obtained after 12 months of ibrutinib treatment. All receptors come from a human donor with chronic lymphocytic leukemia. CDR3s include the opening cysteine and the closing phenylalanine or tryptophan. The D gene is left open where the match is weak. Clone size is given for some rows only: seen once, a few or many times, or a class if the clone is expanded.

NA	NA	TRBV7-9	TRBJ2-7	CASSLEGTYEQYF	TGTGCCAGCAGCTTAGAAGGCACTTACGAGCAGTACTTC
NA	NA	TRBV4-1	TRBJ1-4	CASSQGGGSGLGEKLFF	TGCGCCAGCAGCCAAGGCGGGGGATCAGGCTTAGGTGAAAAACTGTTTTTT
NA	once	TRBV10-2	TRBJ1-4	CASRGAGSEKLFF	TGCGCCAGCAGGGGCGCGGGGTCTGAAAAACTGTTTTTT
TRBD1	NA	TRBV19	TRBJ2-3	CASSMDRPATTDTQYF	TGTGCCAGTAGTATGGACAGGCCGGCTACTACAGATACGCAGTATTTT
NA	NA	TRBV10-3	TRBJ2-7	CAIREASSYEQYF	TGTGCCATCAGGGAGGCGAGCTCCTACGAGCAGTACTTC
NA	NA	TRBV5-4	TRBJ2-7	CASSSNYEQYF	TGTGCCAGCAGTTCCAACTACGAGCAGTACTTC
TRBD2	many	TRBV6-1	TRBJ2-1	CASSEGTSGRPEQFF	TGTGCCAGCAGTGAAGGGACTAGCGGGAGGCCTGAGCAGTTCTTC
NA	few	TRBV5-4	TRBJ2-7	CASSPGRGPYEQYF	TGTGCCAGCAGCCCGGGGCGGGGACCCTACGAGCAGTACTTC
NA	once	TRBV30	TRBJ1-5	CAWSPTDSNQPQHF	TGTGCCTGGAGTCCGACGGATAGCAATCAGCCCCAGCATTTT
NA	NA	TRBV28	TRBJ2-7	CASSYPGRNPYEQYF	TGTGCCAGCAGTTACCCCGGACGTAACCCCTACGAGCAGTACTTC
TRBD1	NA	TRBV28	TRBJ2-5	CASSNQDREETQYF	TGTGCCAGCAGTAACCAGGACAGGGAAGAGACCCAGTACTTC
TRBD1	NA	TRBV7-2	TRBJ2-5	CASSTGQGKTQYF	TGTGCCAGCAGCACCGGACAGGGAAAGACCCAGTACTTC
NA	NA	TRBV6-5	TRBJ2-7	CASSYSGSTYEQYF	TGTGCCAGCAGTTACTCGGGGTCCACCTACGAGCAGTACTTC
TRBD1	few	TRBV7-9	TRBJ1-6	CASSWDSSNSPLHF	TGTGCCAGCAGCTGGGACAGTTCCAATTCACCCCTCCACTTT
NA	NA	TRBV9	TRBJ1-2	CASSPGGSTVPYGYTF	TGTGCCAGCAGCCCCGGAGGGAGTACTGTCCCCTATGGCTACACCTTC
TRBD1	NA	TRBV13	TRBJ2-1	CASSLDRGSEQFF	TGTGCCAGCAGCTTAGACAGGGGGAGTGAGCAGTTCTTC
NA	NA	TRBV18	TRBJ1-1	CASSRTEENTEAFF	TGTGCCAGCTCACGCACCGAGGAGAACACTGAAGCTTTCTTT
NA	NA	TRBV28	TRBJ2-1	CASSHGTLNEQFF	TGTGCCAGCAGTCACGGGACACTTAACGAGCAGTTCTTC
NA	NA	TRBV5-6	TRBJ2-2	CASSLGLAENTGELFF	TGTGCCAGCAGCTTGGGTCTAGCAGAGAACACCGGGGAGCTGTTTTTT
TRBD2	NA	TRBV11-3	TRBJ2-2	CASSLRVAGEPGELFF	TGTGCCAGCAGCTTAAGGGTAGCGGGCGAACCCGGGGAGCTGTTTTTT
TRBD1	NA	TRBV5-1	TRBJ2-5	CASGAGTDRQETQYF	TGCGCCAGTGGCGCTGGGACAGATCGACAAGAGACCCAGTACTTC
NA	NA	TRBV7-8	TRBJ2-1	CASTPGRALYEQFF	TGTGCCAGCACTCCGGGACGGGCCCTGTATGAGCAGTTCTTC
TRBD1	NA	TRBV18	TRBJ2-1	CASSPGTGGYNEQFF	TGTGCCAGCTCACCTGGGACAGGGGGGTACAATGAGCAGTTCTTC
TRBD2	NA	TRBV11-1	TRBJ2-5	CASSPGLAGGREETQYF	TGTGCCAGCAGCCCCGGACTAGCGGGAGGAAGGGAAGAGACCCAGTACTTC
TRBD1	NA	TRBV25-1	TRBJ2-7	CASSDGTGPRAYEQYF	TGTGCCAGCAGTGACGGGACAGGTCCCAGGGCCTACGAGCAGTACTTC
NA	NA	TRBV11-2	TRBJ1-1	CASSLDIQAYTEAFF	TGTGCCAGCAGCTTAGACATACAGGCTTACACTGAAGCTTTCTTT
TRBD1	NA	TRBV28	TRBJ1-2	CASSPGDRGPGYTF	TGTGCCAGCAGTCCTGGGGACAGGGGGCCTGGCTACACCTTC
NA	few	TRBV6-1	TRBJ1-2	CASSFLGQLYGYTF	TGTGCCAGCAGTTTCCTCGGACAGCTTTATGGCTACACCTTC
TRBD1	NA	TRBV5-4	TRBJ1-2	CASSPGQGAGGYTF	TGTGCCAGCAGCCCTGGACAGGGGGCTGGTGGCTACACCTTC
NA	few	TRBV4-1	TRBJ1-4	CASSQESWGRQEKLFF	TGCGCCAGCAGCCAAGAGTCGTGGGGCAGGCAGGAAAAACTGTTTTTT
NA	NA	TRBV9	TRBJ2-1	CASSVVGSEQFF	TGTGCCAGCAGCGTAGTGGGTAGCGAGCAGTTCTTC
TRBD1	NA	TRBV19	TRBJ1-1	CASSMAGGLTEAFF	TGTGCCAGTAGTATGGCAGGGGGGCTCACTGAAGCTTTCTTT
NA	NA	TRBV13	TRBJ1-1	CASSFPGVGGTEAFF	TGTGCCAGCAGCTTCCCGGGGGTCGGGGGGACTGAAGCTTTCTTT
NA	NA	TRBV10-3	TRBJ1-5	CAISEREGSNQPQHF	TGTGCCATCAGTGAGAGGGAGGGAAGCAATCAGCCCCAGCATTTT
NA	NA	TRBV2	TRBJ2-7	CASRRRGPYEQYF	TGTGCCAGCCGGCGCAGGGGACCCTACGAGCAGTACTTC
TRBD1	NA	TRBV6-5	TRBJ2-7	CASSYSRDRSYEQYF	TGTGCCAGCAGTTACTCTAGGGACAGATCCTACGAGCAGTACTTC
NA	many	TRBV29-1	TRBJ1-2	CSVAGGERGYTF	TGCAGCGTTGCGGGGGGCGAACGGGGCTACACCTTC
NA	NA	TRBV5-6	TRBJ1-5	CASSLKRISNQPQHF	TGTGCCAGCAGCTTGAAGAGAATTAGCAATCAGCCCCAGCATTTT
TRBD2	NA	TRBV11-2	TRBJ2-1	CASSLVAGVSYNEQFF	TGTGCCAGCAGCTTAGTGGCGGGGGTCTCCTACAATGAGCAGTTCTTC
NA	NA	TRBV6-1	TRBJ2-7	CASSEAEISEQYF	TGTGCCAGCAGTGAAGCGGAAATCAGCGAGCAGTACTTC
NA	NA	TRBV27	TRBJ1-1	CASRTLPETEAFF	TGTGCCAGCCGTACCCTCCCCGAAACTGAAGCTTTCTTT
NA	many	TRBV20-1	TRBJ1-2	CSASGYYGYTF	TGCAGTGCTTCAGGGTATTATGGCTACACCTTC
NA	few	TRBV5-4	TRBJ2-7	CASSFGSYEQYF	TGTGCCAGCAGCTTTGGCAGCTACGAGCAGTACTTC
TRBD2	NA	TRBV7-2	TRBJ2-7	CASSIAGGRFAEQYF	TGTGCCAGCAGTATAGCGGGGGGGCGGTTCGCCGAGCAGTACTTC
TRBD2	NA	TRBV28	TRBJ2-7	CASRGLAGENEQYF	TGTGCCAGCCGAGGACTAGCGGGAGAGAACGAGCAGTACTTC
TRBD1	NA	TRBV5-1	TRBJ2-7	CASSPGQGTSYEQYF	TGCGCCAGCAGCCCCGGACAGGGTACTTCCTACGAGCAGTACTTC
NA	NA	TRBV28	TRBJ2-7	CASRGLGQNSYEQYF	TGTGCCAGCAGGGGCCTCGGACAAAACTCCTACGAGCAGTACTTC
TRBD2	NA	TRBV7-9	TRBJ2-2	CASSSKGLASTGELFF	TGTGCCAGCAGCTCGAAGGGACTAGCGTCCACCGGGGAGCTGTTTTTT
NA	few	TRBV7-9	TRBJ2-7	CASSFSGGRYEQYF	TGTGCCAGCAGCTTTTCCGGGGGACGGTACGAGCAGTACTTC
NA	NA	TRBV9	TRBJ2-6	CASSGPPGRISGANVLTF	TGTGCCAGCAGCGGTCCCCCGGGACGCATCTCTGGGGCCAACGTCCTGACTTTC
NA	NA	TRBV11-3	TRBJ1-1	CASSLVGSTEAFF	TGTGCCAGCAGCTTAGTAGGGTCGACTGAAGCTTTCTTT
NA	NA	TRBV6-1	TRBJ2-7	CASNVDSSYEQYF	TGTGCCAGCAACGTGGACAGTTCCTACGAGCAGTACTTC
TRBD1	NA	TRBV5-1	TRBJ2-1	CASSLSGQGYNEQFF	TGCGCCAGCAGCTTGTCGGGACAGGGGTACAATGAGCAGTTCTTC
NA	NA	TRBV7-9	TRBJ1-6	CASSLGQGYSPLHF	TGTGCCAGCAGCTTAGGTCAGGGGTATTCACCCCTCCACTTT
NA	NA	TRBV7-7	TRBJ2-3	CASSPRAGSTDTQYF	TGTGCTAGCAGCCCCCGCGCAGGCAGCACAGATACGCAGTATTTT
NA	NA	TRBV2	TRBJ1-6	CAIRAGVFSPLHF	TGTGCCATCCGGGCAGGGGTATTTTCACCCCTCCACTTT
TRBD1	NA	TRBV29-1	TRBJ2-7	CSVVRDRLTYEQYF	TGCAGCGTTGTAAGGGACAGGCTGACCTACGAGCAGTACTTC
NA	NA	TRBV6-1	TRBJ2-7	CASSEGGGGRSYEQYF	TGTGCCAGCAGTGAAGGTGGTGGCGGGCGGTCCTACGAGCAGTACTTC
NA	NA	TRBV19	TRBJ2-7	CASATGFPYEQYF	TGTGCCAGTGCGACGGGGTTTCCCTACGAGCAGTACTTC
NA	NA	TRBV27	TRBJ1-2	CASSLTGFPNYGYTF	TGTGCCAGCAGTTTAACCGGCTTCCCGAACTATGGCTACACCTTC